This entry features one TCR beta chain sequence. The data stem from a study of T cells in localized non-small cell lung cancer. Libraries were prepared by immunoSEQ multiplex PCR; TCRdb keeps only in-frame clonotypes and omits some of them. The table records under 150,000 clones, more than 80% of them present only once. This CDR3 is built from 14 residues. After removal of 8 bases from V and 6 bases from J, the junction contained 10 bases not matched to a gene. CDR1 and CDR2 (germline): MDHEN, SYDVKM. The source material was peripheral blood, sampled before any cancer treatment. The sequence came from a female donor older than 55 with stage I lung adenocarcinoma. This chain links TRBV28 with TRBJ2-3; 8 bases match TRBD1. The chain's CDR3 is CASREQGGSDTQYF. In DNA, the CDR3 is TGTGCCAGCCGGGAACAGGGGGGATCGGATACGCAGTATTTT.